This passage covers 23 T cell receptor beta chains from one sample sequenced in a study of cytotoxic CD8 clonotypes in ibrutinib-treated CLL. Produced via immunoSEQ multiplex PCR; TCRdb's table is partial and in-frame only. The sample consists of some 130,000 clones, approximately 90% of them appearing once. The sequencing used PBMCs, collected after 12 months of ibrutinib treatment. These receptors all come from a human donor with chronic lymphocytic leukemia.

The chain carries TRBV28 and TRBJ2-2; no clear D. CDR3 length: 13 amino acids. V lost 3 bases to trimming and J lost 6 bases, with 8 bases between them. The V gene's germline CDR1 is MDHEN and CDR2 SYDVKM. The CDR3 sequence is CASSFRRSGELFF. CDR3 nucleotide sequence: TGTGCCAGCAGTTTTCGTCGATCCGGGGAGCTGTTTTTT.

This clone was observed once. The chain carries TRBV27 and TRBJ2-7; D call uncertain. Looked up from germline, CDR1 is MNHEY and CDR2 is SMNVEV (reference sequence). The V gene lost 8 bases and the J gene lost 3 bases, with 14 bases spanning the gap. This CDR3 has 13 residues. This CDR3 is CASSFSSIYEQYF. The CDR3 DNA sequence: TGTGCCAGCTCGTTCTCAAGCATCTACGAGCAGTACTTC.

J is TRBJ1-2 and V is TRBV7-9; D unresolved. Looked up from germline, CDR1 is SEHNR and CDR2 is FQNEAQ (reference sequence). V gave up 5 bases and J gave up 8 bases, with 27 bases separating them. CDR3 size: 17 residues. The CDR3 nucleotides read TGTGCCAGCAGCCCTAGTAGAGACGCCGAGGTCCCTGGCGGCTACACCTTC. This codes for CASSPSRDAEVPGGYTF. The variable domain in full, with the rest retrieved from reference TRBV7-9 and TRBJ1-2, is DTGVSQNPRHKITKRGQNVTFRCDPISEHNRLYWYRQTLGQGPEFLTYFQNEAQLEKSRLLSDRFSAERPKGSFSTLEIQRTEQGDSAMYLCASSPSRDAEVPGGYTFGSGTRLTVV.

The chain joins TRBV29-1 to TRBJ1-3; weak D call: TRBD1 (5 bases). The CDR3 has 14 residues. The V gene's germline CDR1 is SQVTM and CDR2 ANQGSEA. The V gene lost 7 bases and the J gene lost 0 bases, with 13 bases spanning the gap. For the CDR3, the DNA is TGCAGCGCCCGGGGGGAGGACTCTGGAAACACCATATATTTT. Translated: CSARGEDSGNTIYF.

This chain's CDR3 is CASSSPSRPNEQFF. The CDR3, as DNA: TGTGCCAGCAGTTCACCCTCTAGGCCCAATGAGCAGTTCTTC. This chain uses TRBV28 with TRBJ2-1; no clear D. Germline CDR1 is MDHEN and CDR2 is SYDVKM. The CDR3 runs to 14 residues. Deletions cut 4 bases from V and 6 bases from J, with 13 bases between.

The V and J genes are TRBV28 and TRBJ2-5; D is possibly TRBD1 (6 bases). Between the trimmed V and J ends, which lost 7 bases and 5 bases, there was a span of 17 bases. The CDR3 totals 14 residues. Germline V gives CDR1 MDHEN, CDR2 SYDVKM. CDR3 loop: CASTSGAGYETQYF. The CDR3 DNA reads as TGTGCCAGCACCTCAGGGGCAGGGTACGAGACCCAGTACTTC.

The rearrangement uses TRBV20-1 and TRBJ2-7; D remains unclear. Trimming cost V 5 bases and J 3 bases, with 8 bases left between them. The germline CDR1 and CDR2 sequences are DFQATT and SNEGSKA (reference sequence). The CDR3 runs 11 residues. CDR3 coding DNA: TGCAGTGCTCCTGTAGGCTACGAGCAGTACTTC. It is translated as CSAPVGYEQYF.

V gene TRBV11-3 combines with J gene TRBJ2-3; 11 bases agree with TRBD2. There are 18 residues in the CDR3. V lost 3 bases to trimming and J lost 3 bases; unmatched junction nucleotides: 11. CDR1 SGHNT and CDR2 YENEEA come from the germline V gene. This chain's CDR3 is CASSFTSGSRTATDTQYF. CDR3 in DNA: TGTGCCAGCAGCTTTACTAGCGGGAGTCGGACGGCGACAGATACGCAGTATTTT. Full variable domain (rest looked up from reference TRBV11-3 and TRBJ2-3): EAGVVQSPRYKIIEKKQPVAFWCNPISGHNTLYWYLQNLGQGPELLIRYENEEAVDDSQLPKDRFSAERLKGVDSTLKIQPAELGDSAVYLCASSFTSGSRTATDTQYFGPGTRLTVL.

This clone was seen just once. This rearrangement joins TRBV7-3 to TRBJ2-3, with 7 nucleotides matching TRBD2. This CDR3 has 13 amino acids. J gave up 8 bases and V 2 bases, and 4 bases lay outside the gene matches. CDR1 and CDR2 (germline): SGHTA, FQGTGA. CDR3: CASSLGRAGTQYF. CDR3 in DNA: TGTGCCAGCAGCTTAGGGAGGGCGGGTACGCAGTATTTT.

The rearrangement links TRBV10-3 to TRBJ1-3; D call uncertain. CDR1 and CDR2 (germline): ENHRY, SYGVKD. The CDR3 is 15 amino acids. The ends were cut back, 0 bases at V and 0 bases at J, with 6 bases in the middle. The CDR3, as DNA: TGTGCCATCAGTGAGTCGGAACTCTCTGGAAACACCATATATTTT. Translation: CAISESELSGNTIYF.

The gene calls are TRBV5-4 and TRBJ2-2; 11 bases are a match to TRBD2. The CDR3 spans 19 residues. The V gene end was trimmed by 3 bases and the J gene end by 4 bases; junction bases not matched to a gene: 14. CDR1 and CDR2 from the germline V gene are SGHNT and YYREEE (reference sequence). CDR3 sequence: CASSWVAGGPKGGTGELFF. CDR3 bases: TGTGCCAGCAGCTGGGTAGCGGGAGGGCCGAAAGGAGGCACCGGGGAGCTGTTTTTT.

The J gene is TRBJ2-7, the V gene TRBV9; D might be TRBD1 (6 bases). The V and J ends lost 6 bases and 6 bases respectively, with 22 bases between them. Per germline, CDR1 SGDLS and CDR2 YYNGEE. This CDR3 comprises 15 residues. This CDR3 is CASTDPGHTIGEQYF. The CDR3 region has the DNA TGTGCCAGCACCGATCCGGGACACACTATAGGCGAGCAGTACTTC.

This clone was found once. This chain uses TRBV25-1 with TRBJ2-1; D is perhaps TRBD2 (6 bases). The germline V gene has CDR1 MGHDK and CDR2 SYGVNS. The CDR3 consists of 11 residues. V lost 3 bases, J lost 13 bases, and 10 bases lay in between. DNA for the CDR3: TGTGCCAGCAGTGAGCGGGACCTTCAGTTCTTC. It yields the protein CASSERDLQFF.

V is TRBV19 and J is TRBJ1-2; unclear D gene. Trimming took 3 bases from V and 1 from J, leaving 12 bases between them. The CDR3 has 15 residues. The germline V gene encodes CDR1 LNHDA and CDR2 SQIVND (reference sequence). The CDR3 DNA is TGTGCCAGTAGTATTTCCGTCAGACTTAACTATGGCTACACCTTC. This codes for CASSISVRLNYGYTF.

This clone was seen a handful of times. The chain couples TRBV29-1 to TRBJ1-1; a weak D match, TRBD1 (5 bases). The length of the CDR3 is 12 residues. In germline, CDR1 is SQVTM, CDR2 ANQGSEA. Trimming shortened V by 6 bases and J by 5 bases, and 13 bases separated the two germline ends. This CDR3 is CSVLGAGTEAFF. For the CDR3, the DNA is TGCAGCGTCTTAGGGGCTGGGACTGAAGCTTTCTTT. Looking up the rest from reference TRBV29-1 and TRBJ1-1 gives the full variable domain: SAVISQKPSRDICQRGTSLTIQCQVDSQVTMMFWYRQQPGQSLTLIATANQGSEATYESGFVIDKFPISRPNLTFSTLTVSNMSPEDSSIYLCSVLGAGTEAFFGQGTRLTVV.

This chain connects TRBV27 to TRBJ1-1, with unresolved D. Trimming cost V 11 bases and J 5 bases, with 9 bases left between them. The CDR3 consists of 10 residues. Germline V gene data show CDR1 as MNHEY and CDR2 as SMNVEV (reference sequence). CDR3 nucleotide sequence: TGTGCCTCAGGTTGGACTGAAGCTTTCTTT. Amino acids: CASGWTEAFF.

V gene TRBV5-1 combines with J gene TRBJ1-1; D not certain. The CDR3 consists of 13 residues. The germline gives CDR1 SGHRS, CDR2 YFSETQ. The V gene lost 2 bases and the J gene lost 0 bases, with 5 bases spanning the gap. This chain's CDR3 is CASSFILNTEAFF. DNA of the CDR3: TGCGCCAGCAGCTTCATCCTGAACACTGAAGCTTTCTTT.

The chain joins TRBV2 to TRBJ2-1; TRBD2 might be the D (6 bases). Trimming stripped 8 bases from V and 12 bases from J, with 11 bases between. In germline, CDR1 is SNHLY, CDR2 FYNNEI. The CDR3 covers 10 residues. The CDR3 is CASRGSRQFF. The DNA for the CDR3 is TGTGCCAGCCGGGGGAGTAGGCAGTTCTTC.

The CDR3 nucleotides are TGTGCCAGCGGCTCAATGCTTCCTAGCACAGATACGCAGTATTTT. This codes for CASGSMLPSTDTQYF. V usage is TRBV6-1 and J usage is TRBJ2-3, with D unresolved. The CDR3 covers 15 residues. V lost 8 bases and J lost 0, with 15 bases in between. Germline V gives CDR1 MNHNS, CDR2 SASEGT.

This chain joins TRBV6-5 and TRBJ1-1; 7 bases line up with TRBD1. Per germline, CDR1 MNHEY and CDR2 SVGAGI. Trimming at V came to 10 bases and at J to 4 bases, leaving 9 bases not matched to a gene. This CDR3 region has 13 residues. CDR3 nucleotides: TGTGCCACCAAAACACAGGGGACCACTGAAGCTTTCTTT. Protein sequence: CATKTQGTTEAFF.

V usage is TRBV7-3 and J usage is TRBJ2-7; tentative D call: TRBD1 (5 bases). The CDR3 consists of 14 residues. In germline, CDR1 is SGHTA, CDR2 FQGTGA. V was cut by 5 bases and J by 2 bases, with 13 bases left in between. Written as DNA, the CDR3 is TGTGCCAGCAGCCCACCGGACAAACCCTACGAGCAGTACTTC. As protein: CASSPPDKPYEQYF.

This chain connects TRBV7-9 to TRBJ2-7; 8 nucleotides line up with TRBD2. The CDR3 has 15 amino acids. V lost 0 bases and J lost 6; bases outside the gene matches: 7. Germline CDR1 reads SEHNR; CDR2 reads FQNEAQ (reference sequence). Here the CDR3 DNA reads TGTGCCAGCAGCTTAGCTCAGGGGAGCGGGGGCGAGCAGTACTTC. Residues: CASSLAQGSGGEQYF.

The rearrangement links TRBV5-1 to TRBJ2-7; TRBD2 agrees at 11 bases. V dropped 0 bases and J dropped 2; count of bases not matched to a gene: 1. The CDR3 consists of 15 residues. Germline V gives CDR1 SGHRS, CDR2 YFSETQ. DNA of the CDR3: TGCGCCAGCAGCTTGGAACTAGCGGGAGCCTACGAGCAGTACTTC. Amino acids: CASSLELAGAYEQYF.